The rows below give T cell receptor beta chains drawn from one sample of a study of control samples from healthy donors and cancer patients. Only in-frame clones appear in the TCRdb table, and some are missing; sequencing was by immunoSEQ multiplex PCR. The table shows around 79,000 clones, with 80% to 95% occurring only once. The sequenced sample consisted of PBMCs. The receptors come from a woman aged 40-49 years with lung cancer. CDR3s include the opening cysteine and the closing phenylalanine or tryptophan. A D gene is named only where the DNA matches it firmly. Clone size is stated in some rows and not others, as once, few, many or a class when expanded.

TRBV28	-	TRBJ1-3	TRBD1	CASSVGTGSLSGNTIYF	TGTGCCAGCAGTGTGGGGACAGGCTCCCTCTCTGGAAACACCATATATTTT
TRBV19	-	TRBJ2-7	-	CASSPRLVYEQYF	TGTGCCAGTAGCCCCAGACTAGTCTACGAGCAGTACTTC
TRBV11-2	-	TRBJ2-7	TRBD2	CASAGGMVKEQYF	TGTGCCAGCGCCGGGGGGATGGTTAAGGAGCAGTACTTC
TRBV9	-	TRBJ2-3	TRBD2	CASSVGTSGGSTDTQYF	TGTGCCAGCAGCGTTGGGACTAGCGGGGGTAGCACAGATACGCAGTATTTT
TRBV6-5	-	TRBJ1-2	-	CASWAASGYTF	TGTGCCAGCTGGGCAGCCAGTGGCTACACCTTC
TRBV4-1	-	TRBJ2-7	TRBD1	CASSLGQGFEQYF	TGCGCCAGCAGCTTGGGACAGGGGTTCGAGCAGTACTTC
TRBV6-5	-	TRBJ1-2	TRBD1	CASSYETGADGYTF	TGTGCCAGCAGTTACGAGACAGGGGCGGATGGCTACACCTTC
TRBV5-5	-	TRBJ2-2	-	CASSSPGEGAPGELFF	TGTGCCAGCAGCTCCCCAGGGGAGGGGGCCCCCGGGGAGCTGTTTTTT
TRBV18	-	TRBJ2-3	-	CASSPGPSDTQYF	TGTGCCAGCTCCCCCGGGCCCTCCGATACGCAGTATTTT
TRBV19	once	TRBJ1-1	-	CASSTGPKNTEAFF	TGTGCCAGTAGCACAGGACCGAAGAACACTGAAGCTTTCTTT
TRBV28	-	TRBJ1-3	TRBD1	CASNTLFILDRGGLVAGNTIYF	TGTGCCAGCAATACCCTCTTCATATTGGACAGGGGAGGTTTGGTGGCTGGAAACACCATATATTTT
TRBV6-5	-	TRBJ2-7	TRBD2	CASSYGSGGTYEQYF	TGTGCCAGCAGTTACGGTAGCGGGGGGACCTACGAGCAGTACTTC
TRBV5-6	-	TRBJ1-5	TRBD1	CASSAAGTGDQPQHF	TGTGCCAGCAGCGCCGCCGGGACAGGGGATCAGCCCCAGCATTTT
TRBV15	-	TRBJ2-7	-	CATSIQGSYEQYF	TGTGCCACCAGCATACAGGGTTCCTACGAGCAGTACTTC
TRBV6-1	-	TRBJ1-2	-	CASSGGQSPTNYGYTF	TGTGCCAGCAGTGGGGGACAATCACCTACTAACTATGGCTACACCTTC
TRBV30	-	TRBJ1-4	-	CAWGRFGVAEKLFF	TGTGCCTGGGGCCGCTTCGGGGTGGCGGAAAAACTGTTTTTT
TRBV10-2	-	TRBJ1-2	TRBD1	CATNGGTGFDYGYTF	TGCGCCACCAATGGGGGGACAGGGTTCGACTATGGCTACACCTTC
TRBV4-2	-	TRBJ1-5	-	CASSQRYVSGQPQHF	TGTGCCAGCAGCCAAAGGTACGTCTCCGGCCAGCCCCAGCATTTT
TRBV19	-	TRBJ2-7	TRBD2	CASSIGAGTSWDEQYF	TGTGCCAGTAGTATCGGGGCCGGGACTAGCTGGGACGAGCAGTACTTC
TRBV4-1	few	TRBJ1-1	-	CASSQVGDITEAFF	TGCGCCAGCAGCCAAGTGGGCGACATCACTGAAGCTTTCTTT